These 6 T cell receptor beta chains came from one sample sequenced in a study of T cells in women clearing cervical HPV infection. Generated by immunoSEQ multiplex PCR, the TCRdb table keeps only in-frame clones and is missing some. The specimen's table records 25,000 to 30,000 clones. Sequences were obtained from blood buffy coat. These TCRs come from a woman between 18 and 70 years old with a cervical HPV16 infection that either progressed to CIN3+ or cleared (not recorded which).

The CDR3 reads CASSQDWQETQYF. CDR3 DNA (partial): TGTGCCAGCAGCCAAGATTGGCAAGAGACG. The V and J genes are TRBV7-9 and TRBJ2-3, with D hard to call. From the germline J gene comes the end of the CDR3, since the read stops 3 residues before it. The CDR3 runs 13 residues. From germline, CDR1 is SEHNR and CDR2 FQNEAQ (reference sequence).

Concerning this clone itself: With the read ending 3 residues before the CDR3 end, the germline J gene is used to fill in that end. The chain carries TRBV6-1 and TRBJ2-3; D remains unclear. This CDR3 has 15 amino acids. The V end lost 0 bases, the J end lost 2 bases, and 9 bases lay between the germline ends. Looked up from germline, CDR1 is MNHNS and CDR2 is SASEGT. The CDR3 DNA, read in part, is TGTGCCAGCAGTGAAGCGGCTAGTTTCACAGATACG. Its translation: CASSEAASFTDT. The whole CDR3 region reads CASSEAASFTDTQYF.

Comment on this clone: The germline gene is not matched at one end of the junction; a read error may be the cause. Coverage ceases 3 residues before the CDR3 finishes, and the germline J gene fills in the end. V is TRBV16 and J is TRBJ2-7; 10 nucleotides agree with TRBD1. Germline CDR1 KGHSY, CDR2 FQNENV. The CDR3 runs 15 residues. The part of the CDR3 DNA that was read is TGTGCCAGCAGCCGCGACAGGGGGCGCTCCCACGAG. Its translation: CASSRDRGRSHE. The full CDR3 protein is CASSRDRGRSHEQYF.

As to this clone: The sequenced fragment ends 3 residues before the CDR3 boundary, so the rest is inferred from the germline J gene. The chain uses TRBV4-1 and TRBJ1-1, with D unclear. The CDR3 sequence is 12 residues long. Germline CDR1 MGHRA, CDR2 YSYEKL. The CDR3 bases that were read are TGCGCCAGCAGCCAAGATGGGCTAAGT. This gives the protein CASSQDGLS. The complete CDR3 reads CASSQDGLSAFF.

Comment on this clone: The read comes to an end 3 residues before the CDR3 does, leaving the germline J gene to fill in the end. V usage is TRBV12-3 or TRBV12-4 and J usage is TRBJ2-2; TRBD1 might be the D (5 bases). The CDR3 has 14 amino acids. The V end was cut by 6 bases, the J end by 5 bases, with 13 bases between. The sequenced CDR3 bases are TGTGCCAGCAGCCGGCAGGGCGTTACCGGGGAG. The encoded protein is CASSRQGVTGE. The whole CDR3 sequence is CASSRQGVTGELFF.

Note on this clone: The read ends 3 residues shy of where the CDR3 ends; the end is completed using the germline J gene. The chain carries TRBV7-3 and TRBJ2-3; TRBD1 matches at 8 bases. Per the germline V gene, CDR1 is SGHTA and CDR2 is FQGTGA. V trimming: 4 bases; J trimming: 8 bases; junction bases outside the gene matches: 11. CDR3 length: 15 amino acids. CDR3 protein: CASSSSQGAQTTQYF. CDR3 DNA (partial): TGTGCCAGCAGCTCCAGCCAGGGGGCACAGACTACG.